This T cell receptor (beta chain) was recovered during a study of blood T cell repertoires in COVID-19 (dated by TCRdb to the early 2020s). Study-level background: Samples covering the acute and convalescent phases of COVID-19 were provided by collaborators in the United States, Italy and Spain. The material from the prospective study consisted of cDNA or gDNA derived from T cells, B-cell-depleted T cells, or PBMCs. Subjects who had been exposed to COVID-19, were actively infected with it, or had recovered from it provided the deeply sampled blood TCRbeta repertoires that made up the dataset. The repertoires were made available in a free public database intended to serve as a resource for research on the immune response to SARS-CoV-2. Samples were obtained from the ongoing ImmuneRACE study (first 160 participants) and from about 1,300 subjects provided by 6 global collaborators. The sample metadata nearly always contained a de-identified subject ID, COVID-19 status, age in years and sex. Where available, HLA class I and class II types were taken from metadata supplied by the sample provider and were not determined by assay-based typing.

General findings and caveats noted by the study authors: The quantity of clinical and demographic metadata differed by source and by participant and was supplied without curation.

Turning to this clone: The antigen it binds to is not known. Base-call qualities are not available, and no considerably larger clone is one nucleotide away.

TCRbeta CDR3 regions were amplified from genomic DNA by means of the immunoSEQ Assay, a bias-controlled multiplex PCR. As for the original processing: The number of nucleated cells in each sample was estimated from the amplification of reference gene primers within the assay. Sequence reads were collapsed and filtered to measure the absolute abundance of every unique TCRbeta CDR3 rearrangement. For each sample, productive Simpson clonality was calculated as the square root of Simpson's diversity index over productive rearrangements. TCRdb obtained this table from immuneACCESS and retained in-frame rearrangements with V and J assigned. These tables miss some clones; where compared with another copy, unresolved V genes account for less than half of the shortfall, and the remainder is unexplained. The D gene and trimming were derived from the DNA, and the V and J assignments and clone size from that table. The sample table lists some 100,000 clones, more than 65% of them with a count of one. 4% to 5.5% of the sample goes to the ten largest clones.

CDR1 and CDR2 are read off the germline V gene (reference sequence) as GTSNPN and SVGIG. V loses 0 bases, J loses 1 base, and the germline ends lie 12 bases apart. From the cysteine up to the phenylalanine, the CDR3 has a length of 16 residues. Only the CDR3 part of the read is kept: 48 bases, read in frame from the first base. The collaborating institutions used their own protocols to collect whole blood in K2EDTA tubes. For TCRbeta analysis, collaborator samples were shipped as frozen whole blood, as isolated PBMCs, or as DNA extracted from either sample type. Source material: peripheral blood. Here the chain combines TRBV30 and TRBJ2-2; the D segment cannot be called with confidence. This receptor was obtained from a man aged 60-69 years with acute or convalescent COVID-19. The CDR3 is CAWSVLIPRNTGELFF. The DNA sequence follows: TGTGCCTGGAGTGTACTTATACCGAGGAACACCGGGGAGCTGTTTTTT.